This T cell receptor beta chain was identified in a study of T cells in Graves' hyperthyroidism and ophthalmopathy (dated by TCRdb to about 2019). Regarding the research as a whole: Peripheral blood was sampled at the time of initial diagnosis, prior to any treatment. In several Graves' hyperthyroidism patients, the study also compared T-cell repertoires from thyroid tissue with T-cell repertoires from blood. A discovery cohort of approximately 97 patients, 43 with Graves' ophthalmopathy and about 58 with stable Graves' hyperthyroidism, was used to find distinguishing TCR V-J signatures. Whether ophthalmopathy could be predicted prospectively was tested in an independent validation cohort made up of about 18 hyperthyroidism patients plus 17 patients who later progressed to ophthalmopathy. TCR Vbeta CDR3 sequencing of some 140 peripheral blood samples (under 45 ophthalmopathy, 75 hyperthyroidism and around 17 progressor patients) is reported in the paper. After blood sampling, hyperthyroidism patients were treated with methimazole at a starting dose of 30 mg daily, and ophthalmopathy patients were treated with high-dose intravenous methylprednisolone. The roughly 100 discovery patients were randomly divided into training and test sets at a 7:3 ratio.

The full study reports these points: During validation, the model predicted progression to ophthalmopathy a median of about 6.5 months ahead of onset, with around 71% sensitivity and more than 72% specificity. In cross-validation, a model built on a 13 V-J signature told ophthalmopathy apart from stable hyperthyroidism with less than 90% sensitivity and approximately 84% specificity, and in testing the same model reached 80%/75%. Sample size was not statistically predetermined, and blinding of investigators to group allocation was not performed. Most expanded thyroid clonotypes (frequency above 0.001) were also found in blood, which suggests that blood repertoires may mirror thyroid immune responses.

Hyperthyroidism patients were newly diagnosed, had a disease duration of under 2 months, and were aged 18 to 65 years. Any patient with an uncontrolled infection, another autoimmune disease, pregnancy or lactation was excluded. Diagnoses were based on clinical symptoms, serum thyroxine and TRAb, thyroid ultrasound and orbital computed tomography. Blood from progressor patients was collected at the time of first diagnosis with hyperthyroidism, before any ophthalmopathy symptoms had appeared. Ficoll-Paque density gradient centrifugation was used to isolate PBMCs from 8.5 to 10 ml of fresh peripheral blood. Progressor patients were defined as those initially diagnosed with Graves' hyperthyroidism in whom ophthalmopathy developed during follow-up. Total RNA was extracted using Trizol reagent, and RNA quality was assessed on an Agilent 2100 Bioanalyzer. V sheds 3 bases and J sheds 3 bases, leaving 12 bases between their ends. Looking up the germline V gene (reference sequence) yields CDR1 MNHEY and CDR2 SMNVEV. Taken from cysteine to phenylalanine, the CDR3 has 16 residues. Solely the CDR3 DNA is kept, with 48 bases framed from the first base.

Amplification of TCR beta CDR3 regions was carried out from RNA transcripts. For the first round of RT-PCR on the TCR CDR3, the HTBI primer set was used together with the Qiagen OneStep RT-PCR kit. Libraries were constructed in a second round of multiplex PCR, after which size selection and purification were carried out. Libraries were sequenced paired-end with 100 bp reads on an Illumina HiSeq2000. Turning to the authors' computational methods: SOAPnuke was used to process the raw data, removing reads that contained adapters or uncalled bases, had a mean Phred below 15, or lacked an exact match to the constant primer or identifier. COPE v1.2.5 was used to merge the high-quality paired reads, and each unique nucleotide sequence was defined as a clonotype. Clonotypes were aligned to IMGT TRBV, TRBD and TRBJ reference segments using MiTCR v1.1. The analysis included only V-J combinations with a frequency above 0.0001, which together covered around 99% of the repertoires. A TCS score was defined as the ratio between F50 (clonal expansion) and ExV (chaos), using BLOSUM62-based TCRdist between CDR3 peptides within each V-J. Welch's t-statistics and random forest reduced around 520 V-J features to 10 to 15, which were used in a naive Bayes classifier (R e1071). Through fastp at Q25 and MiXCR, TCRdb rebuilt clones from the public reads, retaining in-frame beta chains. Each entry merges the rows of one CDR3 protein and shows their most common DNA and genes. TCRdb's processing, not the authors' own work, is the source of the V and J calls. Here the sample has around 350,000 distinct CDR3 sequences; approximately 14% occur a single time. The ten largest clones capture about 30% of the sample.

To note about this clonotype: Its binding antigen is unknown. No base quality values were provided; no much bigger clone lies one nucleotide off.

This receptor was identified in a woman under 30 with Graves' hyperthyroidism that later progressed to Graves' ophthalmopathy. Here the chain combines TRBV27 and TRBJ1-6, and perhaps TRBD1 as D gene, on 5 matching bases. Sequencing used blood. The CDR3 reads CASSFLPTDYNSPLHF. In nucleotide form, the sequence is TGTGCCAGCAGTTTCCTTCCGACAGACTATAATTCACCCCTCCACTTT.